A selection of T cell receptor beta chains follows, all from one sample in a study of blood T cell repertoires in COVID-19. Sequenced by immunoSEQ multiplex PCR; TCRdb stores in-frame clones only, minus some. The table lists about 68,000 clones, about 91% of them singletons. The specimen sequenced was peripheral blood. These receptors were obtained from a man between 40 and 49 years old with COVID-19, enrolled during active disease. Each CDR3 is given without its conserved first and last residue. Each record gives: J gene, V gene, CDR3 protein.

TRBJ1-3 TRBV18 ASSPGESGPGNTIY
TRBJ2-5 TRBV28 ASQGQGGKTQY
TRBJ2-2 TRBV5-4 ASSLTSGSLTGELF
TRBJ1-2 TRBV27 ASSLTGQGGYGYT
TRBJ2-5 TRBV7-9 ASSRGGLAEETQY
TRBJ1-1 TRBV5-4 ASSLAGSMNTEAF
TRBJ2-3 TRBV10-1 ASSGLPTDTQY
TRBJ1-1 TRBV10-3 AISKTGESTEAF
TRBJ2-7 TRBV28 ASKPDGLAIYEQY
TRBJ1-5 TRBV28 ASSLRQGANQPQH
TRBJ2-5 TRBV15 ATSIREESQETQY
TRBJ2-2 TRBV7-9 ASSLRDRNTGELF
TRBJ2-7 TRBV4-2 ASSQPDSSYEQY
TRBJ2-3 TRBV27 ASSPSYRTMADTQY